This is a list of T cell receptor beta chains from one sample in a study of blood T cell repertoires in COVID-19. Only in-frame clones appear in the TCRdb table, and some are missing; sequencing was by immunoSEQ multiplex PCR. The sample has 200,000 to 250,000 clones, around 82% seen once; the top ten hold 3%. Specimen: peripheral blood. The receptors originated from a woman in her twenties or thirties who had recovered from COVID-19. Each CDR3 is given with its conserved first and last residue. Fields, in order: V gene, D gene, clone size, J gene, CDR3 protein, CDR3 DNA. The D gene is left open where the match is weak. Expanded clones get a size class; other rows say once, few or many, or leave the size out.

TRBV4-2	TRBD2	-	TRBJ2-1	CASTSLGYGTSGNEQFF	TGTGCCAGCACCTCTCTCGGGTATGGGACTAGCGGTAATGAGCAGTTCTTC
TRBV9	TRBD2	once	TRBJ2-5	CASSVGLAGGRETQYF	TGTGCCAGCAGCGTGGGACTAGCGGGAGGCCGGGAGACCCAGTACTTC
TRBV18	-	few	TRBJ1-5	CASSPPIAGNSQPQHF	TGTGCCAGCTCACCACCAATCGCCGGTAACTCGCAGCCCCAGCATTTT
TRBV6-4	TRBD2	-	TRBJ2-1	CASSKLAGLYNEQFF	TGTGCCAGCAGTAAGCTAGCGGGACTTTACAATGAGCAGTTCTTC
TRBV28	-	-	TRBJ1-4	CASSFSRGTNEKLFF	TGTGCCAGCAGTTTCTCGCGTGGAACTAATGAAAAACTGTTTTTT
TRBV7-2	TRBD2	-	TRBJ2-1	CASSFPLAGGNNEQFF	TGTGCCAGCAGCTTCCCACTAGCGGGAGGGAACAATGAGCAGTTCTTC
TRBV6-1	TRBD2	-	TRBJ2-1	CASSDLADSYNEQFF	TGTGCCAGCAGTGACCTAGCGGACTCCTACAATGAGCAGTTCTTC
TRBV9	TRBD2	once	TRBJ2-1	CASSPIKGLAGGSFNEQFF	TGTGCCAGCAGCCCGATAAAGGGACTAGCGGGAGGGTCCTTCAATGAGCAGTTCTTC
TRBV24-1	-	-	TRBJ1-2	CATSDSNGYTF	TGTGCCACCAGTGATTCAAATGGCTACACCTTC
TRBV11-3	-	-	TRBJ1-1	CASSYGQWTEAFF	TGTGCCAGCAGCTACGGACAGTGGACTGAAGCTTTCTTT
TRBV2	TRBD2	once	TRBJ2-7	CASSEVAGRADEQYF	TGTGCCAGCAGTGAAGTGGCCGGGAGGGCCGACGAGCAGTACTTC
TRBV5-1	TRBD1	-	TRBJ2-3	CASSSQGADTQYF	TGCGCCAGCAGCTCCCAGGGGGCAGATACGCAGTATTTT
TRBV28	-	-	TRBJ2-5	CASSLGGNFGETQYF	TGTGCCAGCAGTTTGGGCGGGAACTTTGGGGAGACCCAGTACTTC
TRBV6-4	TRBD1	-	TRBJ2-5	CASRGRTGPQETQYF	TGTGCCAGCAGAGGCCGGACAGGACCTCAAGAGACCCAGTACTTC
TRBV6-5	-	-	TRBJ1-5	CASRRAQDNQPQHF	TGTGCCAGCAGGAGAGCACAGGACAATCAGCCCCAGCATTTT
TRBV4-2	-	-	TRBJ2-5	CASSQVTTGGEETQYF	TGTGCCAGCAGCCAAGTAACAACTGGCGGAGAGGAGACCCAGTACTTC
TRBV11-1	-	once	TRBJ2-2	CASSLGLVNTGELFF	TGTGCCAGCAGCTTAGGGCTGGTGAACACCGGGGAGCTGTTTTTT
TRBV5-1	TRBD2	-	TRBJ2-1	CASSGLAGVNEQFF	TGCGCCAGCAGCGGACTAGCGGGAGTCAATGAGCAGTTCTTC
TRBV12-3/TRBV12-4	-	-	TRBJ1-2	CASRTGGAYGYTF	TGTGCCAGCAGAACCGGGGGGGCGTATGGCTACACCTTC
TRBV6-5	-	-	TRBJ1-5	CASYEGVNLQPQHF	TGTGCCAGCTATGAGGGGGTTAATCTTCAGCCCCAGCATTTT
TRBV10-3	-	-	TRBJ2-4	CAISTDTGLGNIQYF	TGTGCCATCAGTACGGACACAGGGTTGGGAAACATTCAGTACTTC
TRBV9	TRBD2	once	TRBJ2-1	CASSVSGGRDEQFF	TGTGCCAGCAGCGTTAGCGGGGGCAGGGATGAGCAGTTCTTC